A single sample gave rise to the 4 T cell receptor beta chains below, sequenced in a study of cytomegalovirus exposure and HLA in healthy donors. With 60 Vbeta and 13 Jbeta primers, the PCR was carried out. TCRdb's table, derived via immunoSEQ multiplex PCR, lists solely in-frame clones and lacks some. The sample lists about 96,000 clones; under 85% were seen once. Sequences were obtained from PBMCs. These receptors were collected from a woman in her sixties or seventies in good health and CMV-seropositive.

The rearrangement uses TRBV7-3 and TRBJ2-1; 10 nucleotides match TRBD2. CDR3 length: 14 residues. Trimming took 6 bases from V and 7 from J; bases not matched to a gene: 6. The germline V gene encodes CDR1 SGHTA and CDR2 FQGTGA. CDR3 sequence: CASSPGTSVNEQFF. The CDR3 nucleotides are TGTGCCAGCAGTCCCGGGACTAGCGTGAATGAGCAGTTCTTC. Combining the CDR3 with reference TRBV7-3 and TRBJ2-1 gives the whole variable domain GAGVSQTPSNKVTEKGKYVELRCDPISGHTALYWYRQSLGQGPEFLIYFQGTGAADDSGLPNDRFFAVRPEGSVSTLKIQRTERGDSAVYLCASSPGTSVNEQFFGPGTRLTVL.

The gene calls are TRBV2 and TRBJ2-7, with 7 bases fitting TRBD1. Germline V CDR1 and CDR2: SNHLY, FYNNEI. Trimming cost V 10 bases and J 1 base; bases outside gene matches: 4. This CDR3 is 12 amino acids long. The CDR3, as DNA: TGTGCCATACGGGACAGTTCCTACGAGCAGTACTTC. Translating gives CAIRDSSYEQYF.

The V gene is TRBV6-4, the J gene TRBJ2-1, with 8 bases identical to TRBD1. The V gene end was trimmed by 6 bases and the J gene end by 7 bases; junction bases not matched to a gene: 8. In germline, CDR1 is MRHNA, CDR2 SNTAGT. CDR3 size: 14 residues. CDR3 in DNA: TGTGCCAGCAGACGGACAGGGTGGGGGAATGAGCAGTTCTTC. This sequence encodes CASRRTGWGNEQFF.

The chain carries TRBV4-1 and TRBJ1-5, with D hard to call. The ends were cut back, 5 bases at V and 4 bases at J, with 24 bases in the middle. The CDR3 runs 18 residues. The germline V gene has CDR1 MGHRA and CDR2 YSYEKL. The CDR3 reads CASSDRRLRAARNQPQHF. The CDR3 DNA reads TGCGCCAGCAGCGACCGCAGGTTACGAGCCGCCCGAAATCAGCCCCAGCATTTT.